This T cell receptor (beta chain) was captured by sequencing in a study of blood T cells in healthy people across ages (dated by TCRdb to the mid-2010s). Regarding the complete study: In model experiments, template switching captured roughly one uniquely barcoded TCR beta cDNA molecule for every two T cells. Four age groups were formed from the donors: young (average roughly 15 years), middle-aged (just under 40), aged (62) and long-lived (about 75). The study measured age-related changes in TCR beta repertoire diversity using deep sequencing normalized with unique cDNA molecular identifiers. To avoid experimental bias, donors of different ages were distributed randomly across sequencing lanes. The study analyzed two additional independent replicas of 1 million unique cDNA reads from the same blood draw for two donors, one aged 18 to 30 and one aged 80 or older.

Donors were roughly 40 systemically healthy Caucasian individuals from Russia aged roughly 6 to 90 years. Each donor gave about 9.8 milliliters of peripheral blood, drawn into EDTA-treated Vacutainer tubes. Ficoll-Paque density-gradient centrifugation was used to isolate PBMCs, with at least 7 million per sample. Trizol reagent was used to extract total RNA from PBMCs, with at least 6 micrograms per sample. The percentages of naive CD45RAhigh/CD27high T cells were determined by flow cytometry on a PBMC aliquot from every donor. Study-level results and caveats: Compared with the aged group, more naive CD4+ T cells, fewer expanded clones and increased TCR diversity were shown by the long-lived group, suggesting age selection. Because profiling used bulk unsorted PBMCs, naive and antigen-experienced compartments could not be compared conclusively. As age increased, observed TCR beta diversity per million T cells dropped in a roughly linear way, and a significant reduction was already evident by age roughly 40. Estimates of total diversity based on one million sequenced T cells were regarded as lower bounds and as underestimates. Observed TCR beta diversity correlated strongly with the percentage of naive T cells measured by flow cytometry. The CMV infection status of donors was not known, potentially confounding age-related changes in expanded clonotypes.

This clonotype showed up many times. What antigen it recognizes has not been identified. No clone much larger than this one lies a single base away; base qualities are absent. The protocol used for the library was 5' RACE. TCRdb shows the sequencer as Illumina HiSeq 2500. A second roughly 6 to 11 cycle PCR used a sample-barcoded 5' primer and a J-beta primer mix. A template-switch 5' adaptor carrying 12 random nucleotides introduced a unique molecular identifier onto each TCR beta cDNA molecule. Each sample yielded at least 3 million CDR3-containing paired-end reads. First-strand cDNA synthesis was performed from all RNA using the Mint cDNA synthesis kit, with priming by a TRBC-specific oligonucleotide. After uracil-DNA glycosylase treatment, a first 18-cycle PCR used universal primers M1SS and BC2_uni_R on all cDNA. The authors' analysis ran thus. Normalization of each sample was performed by random selection of 1 million high-quality reads, each carrying a distinct molecular identifier. Reads with shared molecular identifiers were discarded instead of being binned into consensus sequences. MiTCR, run with a Q25 quality threshold and the strictest error-elimination algorithm, handled CDR3 identification, clonotype clustering and error correction. A nonparametric unseen species model using Euler transformation provided a lower-bound estimate of total TCR beta diversity. TCRdb handled the public reads itself, with Q25 trimming in fastp and clone calling in MiXCR, and kept productive beta chains. Under each unique CDR3 protein, matching rows form one entry showing the most common genes and DNA. It is TCRdb's table, rather than the study itself, that gives the V and J calls and clone size. This sample has about 810,000 distinct CDR3 sequences in its table, and under 40% of those were observed once. 13% of the sample goes to the ten largest clones.

V is cut by 0 bases and J by 0 bases, and the space between the germline ends is 8 bases. The germline V gene sets CDR1 to MNHEY and CDR2 to SVGAGI. The CDR3 runs 15 amino acids, cysteine and phenylalanine included. Here the CDR3 DNA is all that survives: 45 bases in frame from base 1. This sequence was found in a man aged 18 to 30 in good health. The chain uses TRBV6-5 and TRBJ2-5, with a weak D call of TRBD1 (5 bases match). What was sequenced was blood. The base sequence is TGTGCCAGCAGTTACTCTATACAGGACCAAGAGACCCAGTACTTC. It translates to CASSYSIQDQETQYF.